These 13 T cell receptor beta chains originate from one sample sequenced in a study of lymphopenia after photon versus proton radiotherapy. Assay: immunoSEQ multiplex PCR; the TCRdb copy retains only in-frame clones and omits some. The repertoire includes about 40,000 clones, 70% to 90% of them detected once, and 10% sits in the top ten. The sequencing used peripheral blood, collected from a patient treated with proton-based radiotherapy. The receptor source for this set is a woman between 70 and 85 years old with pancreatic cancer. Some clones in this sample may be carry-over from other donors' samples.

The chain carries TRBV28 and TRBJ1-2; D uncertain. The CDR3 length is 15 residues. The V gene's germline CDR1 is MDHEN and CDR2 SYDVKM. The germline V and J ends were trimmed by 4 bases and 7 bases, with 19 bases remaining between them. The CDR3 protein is CASSSSRGRFGGYTF. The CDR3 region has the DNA TGTGCCAGCAGTTCTAGCCGCGGGAGGTTTGGTGGCTACACCTTC.

In DNA, the CDR3 is TGTGCCAGCACCCTATCTGGGAGCGGGAGCTCCTACGAGCAGTACTTC. Translated: CASTLSGSGSSYEQYF. The genes are TRBV5-6 and TRBJ2-7; 8 bases agree with TRBD2. This CDR3 has 16 amino acids. The V gene's germline CDR1 is SGHDT and CDR2 YYEEEE. The J segment lost 0 bases and the V segment lost 6 bases, leaving 11 bases of the junction unmatched. Based on the CDR3 plus reference TRBV5-6 and TRBJ2-7, the full variable domain is DAGVTQSPTHLIKTRGQQVTLRCSPKSGHDTVSWYQQALGQGPQFIFQYYEEEERQRGNFPDRFSGHQFPNYSSELNVNALLLGDSALYLCASTLSGSGSSYEQYFGPGTRLTVT.

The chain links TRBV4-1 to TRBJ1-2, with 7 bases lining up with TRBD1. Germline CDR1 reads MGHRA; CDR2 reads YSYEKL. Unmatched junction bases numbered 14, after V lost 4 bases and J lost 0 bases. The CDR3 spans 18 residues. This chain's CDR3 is CASSPGPGQTTTNYGYTF. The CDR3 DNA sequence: TGCGCCAGCAGCCCAGGCCCGGGACAGACAACTACTAACTATGGCTACACCTTC.

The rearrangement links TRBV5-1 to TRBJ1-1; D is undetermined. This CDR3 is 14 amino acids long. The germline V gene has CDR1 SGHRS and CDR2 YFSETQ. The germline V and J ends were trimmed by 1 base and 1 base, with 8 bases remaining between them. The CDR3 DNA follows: TGCGCCAGCAGCTTGCCGGTCGGGAACACTGAAGCTTTCTTT. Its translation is CASSLPVGNTEAFF.

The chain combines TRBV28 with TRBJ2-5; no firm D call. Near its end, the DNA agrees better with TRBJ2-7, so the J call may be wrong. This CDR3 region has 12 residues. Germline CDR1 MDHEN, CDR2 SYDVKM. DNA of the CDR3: TGTGCCAGCAGTAGCGTCCCCTACGAGCAGTACTTC. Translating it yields CASSSVPYEQYF.

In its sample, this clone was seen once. CDR3 sequence reads: CASSLETSGNYNEQFF. CDR3 sequence (DNA): TGCGCCAGCAGCCTCGAGACTAGCGGGAACTACAATGAGCAGTTCTTC. The rearrangement uses TRBV5-1 and TRBJ2-1, with TRBD2 matching over 11 bases. Per the germline V gene, CDR1 is SGHRS and CDR2 is YFSETQ. J gave up 3 bases and V 4 bases, and 6 bases lay outside the gene matches. The CDR3 has 16 amino acids.

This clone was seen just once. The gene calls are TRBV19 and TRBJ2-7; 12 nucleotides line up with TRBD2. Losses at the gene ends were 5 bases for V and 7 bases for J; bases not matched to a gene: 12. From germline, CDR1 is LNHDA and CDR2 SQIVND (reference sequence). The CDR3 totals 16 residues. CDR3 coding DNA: TGTGCCAGTAGTCCCCAGACTAGCGGGAGTAGGGGTGAGCAGTACTTC. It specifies CASSPQTSGSRGEQYF.

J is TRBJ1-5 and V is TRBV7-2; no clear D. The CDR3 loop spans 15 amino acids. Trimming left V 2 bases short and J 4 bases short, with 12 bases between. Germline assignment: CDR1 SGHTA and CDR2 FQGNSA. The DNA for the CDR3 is TGTGCCAGCAGCTTAAACACAGCCGGAAATCAGCCCCAGCATTTT. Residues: CASSLNTAGNQPQHF.

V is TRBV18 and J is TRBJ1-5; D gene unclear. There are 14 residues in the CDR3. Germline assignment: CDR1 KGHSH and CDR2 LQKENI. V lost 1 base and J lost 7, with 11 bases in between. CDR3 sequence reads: CASSPLLGYQPQHF. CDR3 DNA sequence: TGTGCCAGCTCACCACTCTTAGGGTACCAGCCCCAGCATTTT. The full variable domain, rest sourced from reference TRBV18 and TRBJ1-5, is NAGVMQNPRHLVRRRGQEARLRCSPMKGHSHVYWYRQLPEEGLKFMVYLQKENIIDESGMPKERFSAEFPKEGPSILRIQQVVRGDSAAYFCASSPLLGYQPQHFGDGTRLSIL.

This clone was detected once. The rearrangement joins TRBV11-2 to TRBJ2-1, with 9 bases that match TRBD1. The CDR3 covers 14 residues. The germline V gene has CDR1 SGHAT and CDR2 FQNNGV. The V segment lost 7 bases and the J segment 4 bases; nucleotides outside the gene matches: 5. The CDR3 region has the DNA TGTGCCAGCAAAGCGGGACAGGGATACAATGAGCAGTTCTTC. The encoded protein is CASKAGQGYNEQFF.

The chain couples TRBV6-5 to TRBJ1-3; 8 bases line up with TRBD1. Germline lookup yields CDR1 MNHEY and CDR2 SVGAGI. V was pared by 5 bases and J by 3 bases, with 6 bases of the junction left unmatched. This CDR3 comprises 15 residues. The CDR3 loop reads CASSTGTGLGNTIYF. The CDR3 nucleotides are TGTGCCAGCAGTACCGGGACAGGACTTGGAAACACCATATATTTT.

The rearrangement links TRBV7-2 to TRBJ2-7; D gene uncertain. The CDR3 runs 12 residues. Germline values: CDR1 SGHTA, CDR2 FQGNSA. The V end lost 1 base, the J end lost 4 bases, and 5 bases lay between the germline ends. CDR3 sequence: CASSLEVYEQYF. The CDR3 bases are TGTGCCAGCAGCTTAGAAGTTTACGAGCAGTACTTC.

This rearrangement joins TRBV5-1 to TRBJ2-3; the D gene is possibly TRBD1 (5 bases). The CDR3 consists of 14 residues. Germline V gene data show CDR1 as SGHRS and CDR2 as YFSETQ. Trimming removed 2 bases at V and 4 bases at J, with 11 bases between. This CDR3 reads CASSLGQGADTQYF. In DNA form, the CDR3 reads TGCGCCAGCAGCTTAGGGCAGGGCGCAGATACGCAGTATTTT.